One sample yielded the 24 T cell receptor beta chains listed below, sequenced in a study of blood T cell repertoires in COVID-19. Assay: immunoSEQ multiplex PCR; the TCRdb copy retains only in-frame clones and omits some. The table records over 50,000 clones, approximately 73% of them present only once. Sequencing was performed on peripheral blood. Source of these receptors: a woman in her forties or fifties with active or convalescent COVID-19.

In the case of this clone: This specimen includes other DNA sequences encoding the same CDR3. This rearrangement joins TRBV7-2 to TRBJ1-4, with TRBD1 matching 8 bases. The V gene end was trimmed by 5 bases and the J gene end by 4 bases; junction bases not matched to a gene: 6. In germline, CDR1 is SGHTA, CDR2 FQGNSA. The CDR3 sequence is 15 residues long. CDR3 region: CASSTDRGRNEKLFF. The CDR3 DNA sequence: TGTGCCAGCAGCACCGACAGGGGCCGTAATGAAAAACTGTTTTTT.

V and J are TRBV5-5 and TRBJ1-1; D is possibly TRBD1 (6 bases). This CDR3 region has 15 residues. Per germline, CDR1 SGHKS and CDR2 YYEKEE (reference sequence). The V gene lost 3 bases and the J gene lost 0 bases, with 12 bases spanning the gap. CDR3 bases: TGTGCCAGCAGCTGGACAGTAGTAATGAACACTGAAGCTTTCTTT. Translation: CASSWTVVMNTEAFF.

The CDR3 loop is CASSLSSHTDTQYF. The DNA of the CDR3 is TGTGCCAGCAGCTTATCCAGTCACACAGATACGCAGTATTTT. The chain recombines TRBV11-1 with TRBJ2-3; the D is unclear. V was shortened by 2 bases and J by 2 bases, with 8 bases between the two germline ends. Germline CDR1 SGHAT, CDR2 FQDESV (reference sequence). The CDR3 runs to 14 residues.

This clone was detected only a few times. The chain carries TRBV27 and TRBJ1-2; D is undetermined. Trimming stripped 2 bases from V and 7 bases from J, with 14 bases between. The CDR3 sequence is 14 residues long. CDR1 is MNHEY and CDR2 is SMNVEV in the germline V gene (reference sequence). The chain's CDR3 is CASSLRGPEGGYTF. As DNA, the CDR3 is TGTGCCAGCAGTTTACGCGGCCCCGAGGGTGGCTACACCTTC.

The count of this clone is one. The chain recombines TRBV5-6 with TRBJ2-1, with TRBD1 as a possible D gene (6 bases). This CDR3 is built from 15 residues. The V and J ends lost 4 bases and 0 bases respectively, with 11 bases between them. Per germline, CDR1 SGHDT and CDR2 YYEEEE. The CDR3 sequence is CASSPGTISYNEQFF. Written as DNA, the CDR3 is TGTGCCAGCAGCCCCGGGACAATCTCCTACAATGAGCAGTTCTTC.

This clone turned up a few times. The CDR3 spells CASTISWDRGGQPQHF. The DNA for the CDR3 is TGTGCCAGTACCATATCCTGGGACAGGGGAGGACAGCCCCAGCATTTT. The V gene is TRBV19, the J gene TRBJ1-5, with 10 bases fitting TRBD1. The CDR3 totals 16 residues. Trimming cost V 7 bases and J 7 bases; bases outside gene matches: 13. The germline gives CDR1 LNHDA, CDR2 SQIVND (reference sequence).

The chain carries TRBV6-2 or TRBV6-3 and TRBJ2-1; 10 nucleotides align to TRBD1. Per germline, CDR1 MNHEY and CDR2 SVGEGT. The CDR3 totals 16 residues. The V segment lost 1 base and the J segment 3 bases; nucleotides outside the gene matches: 3. CDR3 DNA sequence: TGTGCCAGCAGTTACTTGGGACAGGGGAACTACAATGAGCAGTTCTTC. Protein: CASSYLGQGNYNEQFF.

The chain joins TRBV19 to TRBJ1-4, with TRBD1 matching 7 bases. The germline gives CDR1 LNHDA, CDR2 SQIVND (reference sequence). Losses at the gene ends were 7 bases for V and 5 bases for J; bases not matched to a gene: 7. CDR3 length: 14 amino acids. CDR3 in amino acids: CASTPTGSNEKLFF. The CDR3 bases are TGTGCCAGTACCCCGACAGGGAGCAATGAAAAACTGTTTTTT.

The V and J genes are TRBV6-5 and TRBJ2-7; D is possibly TRBD1 (5 bases). The CDR3 has 15 residues. The germline V gene encodes CDR1 MNHEY and CDR2 SVGAGI. Trimming took off 5 bases at V and 0 bases at J, with 14 bases between the two ends. This chain's CDR3 is CASSRQGWSSYEQYF. CDR3 coding DNA: TGTGCCAGCAGTCGGCAGGGTTGGAGCTCCTACGAGCAGTACTTC.

The J gene is TRBJ2-1, the V gene TRBV7-2; D gene uncertain. The V end was cut by 1 base, the J end by 4 bases, with 11 bases between. This CDR3 comprises 15 residues. The V gene's germline CDR1 is SGHTA and CDR2 FQGNSA. This CDR3 is CASSLVAALYNEQFF. The CDR3 bases are TGTGCCAGCAGCTTAGTTGCGGCCCTATACAATGAGCAGTTCTTC.

This chain uses TRBV7-2 with TRBJ1-1; TRBD1 aligns across 7 bases. This CDR3 region has 14 residues. Trimming removed 2 bases from V and 1 base from J; junction bases left unmatched: 1. Germline loops: CDR1 SGHTA, CDR2 FQGNSA. The CDR3 loop reads CASSLRTGNTEAFF. The CDR3 DNA is TGTGCCAGCAGCTTACGGACAGGGAACACTGAAGCTTTCTTT.

The rearrangement links TRBV19 to TRBJ2-2; weak D call: TRBD1 (6 bases). CDR1 is LNHDA and CDR2 is SQIVND in the germline V gene (reference sequence). The CDR3 is made up of 18 amino acids. V was cut by 3 bases and J by 6 bases, with 23 bases left in between. The CDR3 DNA reads TGTGCCAGTAGTATGGGGACACAGGGATATGGTCAGTCCGGGGAGCTGTTTTTT. The encoded protein is CASSMGTQGYGQSGELFF.

The chain uses TRBV12-3 or TRBV12-4 and TRBJ1-5, with 7 bases aligning to TRBD1. J gave up 10 bases and V 5 bases, and 8 bases lay outside the gene matches. The CDR3 sequence is 13 residues long. CDR3 coding DNA: TGTGCCAGCAGTACAGGGGAAGGGGGCCCCCAGCATTTT. This gives the protein CASSTGEGGPQHF.

The V call is TRBV18, the J call TRBJ1-2; the match to TRBD1 covers 7 bases. CDR1 and CDR2 from the germline V gene are KGHSH and LQKENI. CDR3 length: 15 amino acids. Trimming at V came to 3 bases and at J to 5 bases, leaving 9 bases not matched to a gene. The CDR3 region is CASSPRDSLWYGYTF. The CDR3, as DNA: TGTGCCAGCTCACCGCGGGACAGCCTTTGGTATGGCTACACCTTC.

This clone was counted a few times. The V gene is TRBV9, the J gene TRBJ1-4; D gene unclear. In germline, CDR1 is SGDLS, CDR2 YYNGEE. The CDR3 loop spans 15 amino acids. Trimming shortened V by 4 bases and J by 5 bases, and 15 bases separated the two germline ends. CDR3 coding DNA: TGTGCCAGCAGCCCTGAAGCGGCGGCAAATGAAAAACTGTTTTTT. Translated: CASSPEAAANEKLFF.

The genes are TRBV10-3 and TRBJ1-3; D is unresolved. Trimming stripped 6 bases from V and 8 bases from J, with 8 bases between. CDR1 is ENHRY, CDR2 SYGVKD, per germline. CDR3 length: 11 amino acids. The CDR3 spells CAISLSDTIYF. The CDR3 DNA reads TGTGCCATCAGCCTATCGGACACCATATATTTT.

This chain links TRBV30 with TRBJ1-1, with a possible D match to TRBD1 (5 bases). This CDR3 contains 13 residues. CDR1 GTSNPN and CDR2 SVGIG come from the germline V gene (reference sequence). Trimming pared 3 bases from V and 5 bases from J, leaving 13 bases between. The CDR3 is CAWSTTGGTEAFF. CDR3 coding DNA: TGTGCCTGGAGCACGACGGGGGGGACTGAAGCTTTCTTT.

The rearrangement links TRBV6-5 to TRBJ1-4, with 9 bases aligning to TRBD1. Germline CDR1 reads MNHEY; CDR2 reads SVGAGI. This CDR3 is built from 13 residues. V lost 7 bases and J lost 5; bases outside the gene matches: 2. The CDR3 DNA reads TGTGCCAGCATGACAGGGGGGAATGAAAAACTGTTTTTT. Translation: CASMTGGNEKLFF.

The rearrangement links TRBV19 to TRBJ2-7; 9 nucleotides agree with TRBD1. V gave up 6 bases and J gave up 7 bases; unmatched junction bases: 13. The germline gives CDR1 LNHDA, CDR2 SQIVND (reference sequence). The CDR3 has 15 amino acids. Written as DNA, the CDR3 is TGTGCCAGTAGCCGGCCCTACAGGGGGCGCAGGGAGCAGTACTTC. Protein product: CASSRPYRGRREQYF.

The chain employs TRBV10-3 and TRBJ1-2, with D perhaps matching TRBD1 (6 bases). Germline CDR1 and CDR2: ENHRY and SYGVKD. The CDR3 covers 13 residues. Trimming shortened V by 0 bases and J by 6 bases, and 8 bases separated the two germline ends. CDR3: CAISESDRNGYTF. The CDR3 DNA is TGTGCCATCAGTGAGTCTGACAGGAATGGCTACACCTTC.

This rearrangement joins TRBV27 to TRBJ1-1; D remains ambiguous. The germline CDR1 and CDR2 sequences are MNHEY and SMNVEV (reference sequence). The CDR3 runs to 13 residues. Between the trimmed V and J ends, which lost 0 bases and 7 bases, there was a span of 9 bases. The CDR3 region has the DNA TGTGCCAGCAGTTTATCGGTCCCAGGTGAAGCTTTCTTT. Its protein is CASSLSVPGEAFF.

The V and J genes are TRBV7-2 and TRBJ1-1; D might be TRBD1 (6 bases). The CDR3 runs to 15 residues. The germline V gene encodes CDR1 SGHTA and CDR2 FQGNSA. Trimming removed 5 bases from V and 2 bases from J, with 15 bases in between. CDR3 region: CASSLNRVGNTEAFF. CDR3 sequence (DNA): TGTGCCAGCAGCCTAAACAGGGTGGGAAACACTGAAGCTTTCTTT.

The V and J genes are TRBV24-1 and TRBJ2-1; 11 bases map to TRBD1. The trim removed 5 bases at V and 6 bases at J, leaving 5 bases unmatched. The germline V gene has CDR1 KGHDR and CDR2 SFDVKD. This CDR3 spans 15 amino acids. CDR3 amino acids: CATSAPGTGGNEQFF. The CDR3 bases are TGTGCCACCAGTGCTCCCGGGACAGGGGGCAATGAGCAGTTCTTC.

The chain joins TRBV30 to TRBJ2-1, with 12 positions matching TRBD2. CDR1 and CDR2 from the germline V gene are GTSNPN and SVGIG (reference sequence). There are 15 residues in the CDR3. V shed 3 bases, J shed 5 bases, and the junction held 5 bases outside the gene matches. The CDR3 nucleotides are TGTGCCTGGAGACTAGCGGGAGGCCCACACAATGAGCAGTTCTTC. Translation: CAWRLAGGPHNEQFF.